This T cell receptor (beta chain) originates from a study of T cells after posttransplantation cyclophosphamide. The assay was immunoSEQ multiplex PCR, and TCRdb's table has in-frame clones only and misses some. Recorded here are some 38,000 clones, none singletons. CDR1 and CDR2 from the germline V gene are ENHRY and SYGVKD. V lost 4 bases, J lost 2 bases, and 9 bases stayed unmatched. This CDR3 is built from 16 residues. Ten or more counts support this clone. The antigen is undetermined. Overall study findings and caveats: TRB clonality was highly associated with recipient CMV seropositivity and reactivation. Later blood repertoires were often dominated by clones from the donor CD8+ memory compartment.

Sequencing was performed on PBMCs. The V and J genes are TRBV10-3 and TRBJ1-1, with 8 positions matching TRBD1. The receptor was derived from a man between 50 and 59 years old in good health, CMV-negative, and a related stem cell transplant donor. The CDR3 region has the DNA TGTGCCATCAGTGCTGTACCGGGACAGGTAAACACTGAAGCTTTCTTT. This translates into CAISAVPGQVNTEAFF.